This TCR beta chain comes out of a study of cytomegalovirus exposure and HLA in healthy donors. Study-wide results and caveats: Subsequent analysis showed first-cohort TCR clusters tending to co-occur in more than 95 validation repertoires. The authors confirmed in vitro that three CMV-associated chains were specific for CMV antigens.

The sample holds one count of this clone. Antigen: not known. Generated by immunoSEQ multiplex PCR, the TCRdb table keeps only in-frame clones and is missing some. The table lists 90,000 to 110,000 clones, about 88% of them singletons, with approximately 4% in the top ten. V was shortened by 1 base and J by 7 bases, with 8 bases between the two germline ends. CDR3 size: 12 residues. Germline assignment: CDR1 SGHRS and CDR2 YFSETQ. The specimen sequenced was PBMCs. The origin of this receptor is a woman younger than 30 in good health and CMV-seropositive. V gene TRBV5-1 combines with J gene TRBJ1-1; D remains ambiguous. In DNA, the CDR3 is TGCGCCAGCAGCTTGCCGAGCCATGAAGCTTTCTTT. Encoded protein: CASSLPSHEAFF.